In this sample, the clone carrying this T cell receptor beta chain turned up a few times. No antigen is known for it. In this CDR3 the conserved last residue, phenylalanine or tryptophan, is missing, so a read error is likely. The sample belongs to a study of Graves' ophthalmopathy and Graves' hyperthyroidism. Regarding the study as a whole: Most clonotypes expanded in thyroid above 0.001 frequency were present in blood too. The model reached approximately 70% sensitivity and under 75% specificity for predicting ophthalmopathy progression.

V trimming: 2 bases; J trimming: 8 bases; junction bases outside the gene matches: 9. The CDR3 is 14 amino acids. From germline, CDR1 is SGDLS and CDR2 YYNGEE. The TCR beta CDR3 regions underwent amplification from RNA transcripts. HTBI-primed RT-PCR formed the first round, and a multiplex PCR formed the second. TCRdb processed the multiplex PCR reads anew with MiXCR; each CDR3 protein has one entry. The sample lists about 380,000 distinct CDR3 sequences; 15% were seen once. Recruitment covered hyperthyroidism patients aged 18 to 65 whose new diagnosis was of under 2 months' duration. What supplied the PBMCs was roughly 10 ml of fresh peripheral blood.

The TCR sequence derives from a woman between 18 and 30 years old with stable Graves' hyperthyroidism. The sample consisted of peripheral blood. The chain carries TRBV9 and TRBJ1-2, with 7 nucleotides matching TRBD1. Here the CDR3 DNA reads TGTGCCAGCAGCGTGATAGACAGGGCGGAAGGCTACACCTCC. Translating gives CASSVIDRAEGYTS.